What follows describes a single TCR beta chain. As yet, its antigen is unknown. V dropped 3 bases and J dropped 8 bases, with 19 bases sitting between them. CDR3 length equals 15 residues. The entry originates in a study of blood T cells in healthy people across ages. Whole-study results and caveats: Researchers report that TCR beta diversity correlated strongly with naive T cell percentage. It was held that diversity estimates obtained from one million T cells represented underestimates.

A J-beta primer mix and a sample-barcoded 5' primer were used in a second PCR of about 7 to 12 cycles. A tag from a template-switch adaptor with 12 random nucleotides marked each cDNA molecule. TCRdb analysed the 5' RACE reads with MiXCR anew, one entry per CDR3 protein. This sample has about 800,000 distinct CDR3 sequences; more than 45% occur once, and the top ten carry over 20%. The sequencing input was blood. The V gene is TRBV12-3 or TRBV12-4, the J gene TRBJ1-2; a weak D match, TRBD1 (5 bases). The clonotype was recovered from a man aged 25 to 40 in good health. CDR3 amino acids: CASSLEGLVTYGYTF. In DNA, the CDR3 is TGTGCCAGCAGTTTGGAGGGGTTGGTGACGTACGGCTACACCTTC.